Shown below are 31 T cell receptor beta chains from a single sample sequenced in a study of shared clonotypes between healthy human individuals. Assay: immunoSEQ multiplex PCR; the TCRdb copy retains only in-frame clones and omits some. The table includes approximately 2,000,000 clones, 85% to 95% detected once. The sample comprised naive CD4+ T cells from PBMCs. As for subset: CD45RA+ positively selected. These receptors originate from a man between 18 and 29 years old in good health. Some clones in this sample may be carry-over from other donors' samples.

Comments on this clone: Different DNA sequences within this sample yield the same CDR3. The chain carries TRBV5-1 and TRBJ2-1; TRBD1 might be the D (5 bases). CDR3 length: 13 amino acids. V was trimmed by 0 bases and J by 5 bases, leaving 6 bases between them. Germline V gives CDR1 SGHRS, CDR2 YFSETQ. The CDR3 DNA reads as TGCGCCAGCAGCTTGGTGACAGACAATGAGCAGTTCTTC. Its protein is CASSLVTDNEQFF.

The chain carries TRBV7-2 and TRBJ1-2; a possible D gene is TRBD1 (6 bases). The V end was cut by 1 base, the J end by 3 bases, with 9 bases between. The V gene's germline CDR1 is SGHTA and CDR2 FQGNSA. The CDR3 spans 14 residues. The DNA of the CDR3 is TGTGCCAGCAGCTTAGACAGGGCATACTATGGCTACACCTTC. It translates to CASSLDRAYYGYTF.

V is TRBV10-2 and J is TRBJ2-3, with 9 positions matching TRBD2. This CDR3 is 17 amino acids long. Germline loops: CDR1 WSHSY, CDR2 SAAADI. The V and J ends lost 3 bases and 2 bases, in that order; junction bases with no gene match: 9. The CDR3 sequence is CASSDTRPSGITDTQYF. As DNA, the CDR3 is TGCGCCAGCAGTGATACAAGGCCTAGCGGGATCACAGATACGCAGTATTTT.

The chain employs TRBV5-4 and TRBJ2-5; 9 nucleotides line up with TRBD2. Trimming cost V 3 bases and J 4 bases; bases outside gene matches: 7. Germline lookup yields CDR1 SGHNT and CDR2 YYREEE (reference sequence). This CDR3 comprises 15 residues. This chain's CDR3 is CASSSPTAGGETQYF. As DNA, the CDR3 is TGTGCCAGCAGCTCCCCTACAGCGGGAGGAGAGACCCAGTACTTC.

The chain couples TRBV7-3 to TRBJ2-7, with unresolved D. The CDR3 contains 15 residues. Germline V CDR1 and CDR2: SGHTA, FQGTGA. The V end was cut by 2 bases, the J end by 1 base, with 12 bases between. The CDR3 loop reads CASSLVPVGSYEQYF. CDR3 DNA sequence: TGTGCCAGCAGCTTAGTCCCAGTGGGGTCCTACGAGCAGTACTTC.

The rearrangement joins TRBV5-4 to TRBJ2-2, with D perhaps being TRBD1 or TRBD2 (5 bases each). CDR1 SGHNT and CDR2 YYREEE come from the germline V gene (reference sequence). CDR3 length equals 15 residues. V was pared by 2 bases and J by 5 bases, with 13 bases between. The CDR3 reads CASSLPGRETGELFF. CDR3 bases: TGTGCCAGCAGCTTACCGGGACGGGAAACCGGGGAGCTGTTTTTT. Complete variable domain (other parts from reference TRBV5-4 and TRBJ2-2): ETGVTQSPTHLIKTRGQQVTLRCSSQSGHNTVSWYQQALGQGPQFIFQYYREEENGRGNFPPRFSGLQFPNYSSELNVNALELDDSALYLCASSLPGRETGELFFGEGSRLTVL.

The genes are TRBV4-3 and TRBJ1-6; 7 bases line up with TRBD1. Trimming cost V 0 bases and J 8 bases; bases outside gene matches: 13. The CDR3 runs 18 residues. In germline, CDR1 is LGHNA, CDR2 YSLEER. The CDR3 nucleotides read TGCGCCAGCAGCCAAGACCGTCCCCGGACAGGTCACCATTCACCCCTCCACTTT. Its protein is CASSQDRPRTGHHSPLHF.

This rearrangement joins TRBV4-3 to TRBJ1-4; D may be TRBD1 (5 bases). CDR1 is LGHNA and CDR2 is YSLEER in the germline V gene. V was trimmed by 2 bases and J by 0 bases, leaving 16 bases between them. The CDR3 is made up of 18 amino acids. CDR3 nucleotide sequence: TGCGCCAGCAGCCAACAACTCGGGACCTCTGCAACTAATGAAAAACTGTTTTTT. It codes for CASSQQLGTSATNEKLFF.

The rearrangement uses TRBV27 and TRBJ2-5; unclear D gene. Germline values: CDR1 MNHEY, CDR2 SMNVEV (reference sequence). V gave up 4 bases and J gave up 5 bases, with 14 bases separating them. The CDR3 has 14 residues. DNA for the CDR3: TGTGCCAGCAGTTCTCTTGGGCGTTGGGAGACCCAGTACTTC. Translated: CASSSLGRWETQYF.

This clone was picked up one time. The chain carries TRBV2 and TRBJ1-3; D unresolved. The CDR3 sequence is 14 residues long. V lost 6 bases and J 0 bases, leaving 9 bases between the germline ends. In germline, CDR1 is SNHLY, CDR2 FYNNEI. The CDR3 DNA is TGTGCCAGCAGGCCCCCAAGCTCTGGAAACACCATATATTTT. Translated, it gives CASRPPSSGNTIYF.

This clone was counted once. The rearrangement links TRBV4-2 to TRBJ2-1, with TRBD2 matching 7 bases. The germline gives CDR1 LGHNA, CDR2 YNFKEQ. J lost 5 bases, V lost 2 bases, and 15 bases had no gene match. The CDR3 is 18 residues long. The CDR3 protein is CASSQNRGGRANNNEQFF. CDR3 in DNA: TGTGCCAGCAGCCAAAACCGAGGAGGGAGGGCGAACAACAATGAGCAGTTCTTC.

This clone was seen just once. The chain combines TRBV5-1 with TRBJ2-3; TRBD2 aligns across 11 bases. The CDR3 spans 16 residues. J was trimmed by 6 bases and V by 3 bases; bases with no gene match: 9. Germline lookup yields CDR1 SGHRS and CDR2 YFSETQ. This CDR3 reads CASSSITSGRGDTQYF. The CDR3 DNA reads as TGCGCCAGCAGCTCAATAACTAGCGGGAGAGGCGATACGCAGTATTTT. The entire variable domain, with the rest obtained from reference TRBV5-1 and TRBJ2-3, is as follows: KAGVTQTPRYLIKTRGQQVTLSCSPISGHRSVSWYQQTPGQGLQFLFEYFSETQRNKGNFPGRFSGRQFSNSRSEMNVSTLELGDSALYLCASSSITSGRGDTQYFGPGTRLTVL.

The V call is TRBV28, the J call TRBJ2-6; D is unresolved. Germline lookup yields CDR1 MDHEN and CDR2 SYDVKM. CDR3 size: 17 residues. Trimming took off 6 bases at V and 4 bases at J, with 19 bases between the two ends. The CDR3 nucleotides are TGTGCCAGCAGCCCACCCCCGAGACCGACGGGGGCCAACGTCCTGACTTTC. This encodes CASSPPPRPTGANVLTF.

CDR3 DNA sequence: TGTGCCAGCAGTCCCAAGGGTAGAGCTCAGCCCCAGCATTTT. This gives the protein CASSPKGRAQPQHF. The chain employs TRBV28 and TRBJ1-5; D is undetermined. This CDR3 spans 14 amino acids. Trimming removed 5 bases from V and 6 bases from J, with 14 bases in between. The germline V gene encodes CDR1 MDHEN and CDR2 SYDVKM.

V usage is TRBV7-3 and J usage is TRBJ2-3; possibly TRBD2 for D (5 bases). Trimming stripped 2 bases from V and 4 bases from J, with 10 bases between. The germline CDR1 and CDR2 sequences are SGHTA and FQGTGA. The CDR3 spans 14 residues. CDR3 in amino acids: CASSLGRRPDTQYF. In DNA, the CDR3 is TGTGCCAGCAGCTTAGGGAGACGGCCAGATACGCAGTATTTT.

The V call is TRBV9, the J call TRBJ1-3; tentatively, D is TRBD1 (5 bases). The CDR3 spans 13 residues. Germline-derived CDR1 and CDR2 are SGDLS and YYNGEE. Trimming removed 2 bases from V and 8 bases from J, with 11 bases in between. CDR3 sequence: CASSVGMGDTIYF. DNA for the CDR3: TGTGCCAGCAGCGTGGGAATGGGGGACACCATATATTTT.

This rearrangement joins TRBV6-5 to TRBJ2-1; D remains ambiguous. The CDR3 consists of 13 residues. Trimming cost V 8 bases and J 8 bases, with 16 bases left between them. CDR1 and CDR2 (germline): MNHEY, SVGAGI. The CDR3 here is CASSNWADDEQFF. CDR3 DNA sequence: TGTGCCAGCTCCAACTGGGCGGACGATGAGCAGTTCTTC.

This clone was observed a single time. This chain uses TRBV7-8 with TRBJ1-2; 7 nucleotides match TRBD1. J was trimmed by 1 base and V by 6 bases; bases with no gene match: 11. The CDR3 extends over 16 amino acids. The germline gives CDR1 SGHVS, CDR2 FQNEAQ. The CDR3 here is CASSLQGTTFNYGYTF. CDR3 in DNA: TGTGCCAGCAGTTTACAGGGGACAACATTTAACTATGGCTACACCTTC.

V and J are TRBV28 and TRBJ1-5; the D is unclear. This CDR3 region has 12 residues. Trimming pared 8 bases from V and 4 bases from J, leaving 9 bases between. The germline gives CDR1 MDHEN, CDR2 SYDVKM. The CDR3: CASLTANQPQHF. CDR3 DNA sequence: TGTGCCAGCTTGACTGCTAATCAGCCCCAGCATTTT.

About this clone itself: In the same sample, other DNA sequences code for this CDR3. The chain carries TRBV18 and TRBJ2-7; the match to TRBD1 covers 8 bases. This CDR3 region has 15 residues. The germline V gene has CDR1 KGHSH and CDR2 LQKENI. With V trimmed by 3 bases and J by 3 bases, 7 bases remained unmatched. In DNA, the CDR3 is TGTGCCAGCTCACCTGGGCAGGGGGCTAGCTACGAGCAGTACTTC. This translates into CASSPGQGASYEQYF.

The rearrangement joins TRBV28 to TRBJ1-2; TRBD1 matches at 9 bases. V was pared by 3 bases and J by 2 bases, with 4 bases of the junction left unmatched. The CDR3 contains 15 residues. CDR1 is MDHEN, CDR2 SYDVKM, per germline. In DNA, the CDR3 is TGTGCCAGCAGTTTGGGGACAGGGCCCAACTATGGCTACACCTTC. This codes for CASSLGTGPNYGYTF.

V usage is TRBV18 and J usage is TRBJ2-6, with D uncertain. V was clipped by 0 bases and J by 0 bases, with 12 bases between them. CDR3 length: 18 amino acids. Germline loops: CDR1 KGHSH, CDR2 LQKENI. The CDR3 coding sequence is TGTGCCAGCTCACCACCGTTAGCTTCATTCTCTGGGGCCAACGTCCTGACTTTC. Translating it yields CASSPPLASFSGANVLTF.

The gene calls are TRBV27 and TRBJ2-7; D is possibly TRBD2 (5 bases). The CDR3 is 16 residues long. CDR1 is MNHEY, CDR2 SMNVEV, per germline (reference sequence). V shed 6 bases and J shed 2 bases, with 20 bases lying between them. CDR3 DNA sequence: TGTGCCAGCAGAAACAAGGCCCGCGGGCCCCCCTACGAGCAGTACTTC. Encoded protein: CASRNKARGPPYEQYF.

The sample holds one count of this clone. The chain employs TRBV6-1 and TRBJ2-7, with D unclear. Trimming cost V 3 bases and J 2 bases, with 8 bases left between them. Germline V gene data show CDR1 as MNHNS and CDR2 as SASEGT. The CDR3 totals 13 residues. The chain's CDR3 is CASSDLVPYEQYF. For the CDR3, the DNA is TGTGCCAGCAGTGATCTAGTTCCCTACGAGCAGTACTTC.

The rearrangement joins TRBV15 to TRBJ1-5, with D perhaps TRBD1 (5 bases). Trimming shortened V by 0 bases and J by 11 bases, and 11 bases separated the two germline ends. The CDR3 runs to 13 residues. Germline-derived CDR1 and CDR2 are LNHNV and YYDKDF (reference sequence). The CDR3 loop is CATSRDFGGAQHF. The CDR3 DNA reads as TGTGCCACCAGCAGAGATTTCGGGGGGGCCCAGCATTTT.

As to this clone: Other DNA sequences in the same sample also yield this CDR3. The V call is TRBV10-1, the J call TRBJ2-3; D gene unclear. The V end was cut by 2 bases, the J end by 6 bases, with 6 bases between. CDR3 size: 12 residues. Germline V CDR1 and CDR2: WNHNN, SYGVQD (reference sequence). The CDR3 sequence: CASSEPGDTQYF. In nucleotides, the CDR3 is TGCGCCAGCAGTGAGCCCGGGGATACGCAGTATTTT.

As to this clone: Other DNA sequences in the sample encode the same CDR3. The rearrangement links TRBV11-2 to TRBJ2-5; D unclear. The length of the CDR3 is 11 residues. Trimming took 5 bases from V and 5 from J, leaving 6 bases between them. Germline CDR1 SGHAT, CDR2 FQNNGV. The CDR3 bases are TGTGCCAGCAGCCCTGGGGAGACCCAGTACTTC. Protein: CASSPGETQYF.

This clone was recorded only once. The V call is TRBV28, the J call TRBJ2-1; D ambiguous. V was shortened by 1 base and J by 9 bases, with 7 bases between the two germline ends. This CDR3 is 12 amino acids long. Germline CDR1 MDHEN, CDR2 SYDVKM. CDR3 coding DNA: TGTGCCAGCAGTTTATCCAGCCCTGAGCAGTTCTTC. This encodes CASSLSSPEQFF.

This clone occurred once. V and J are TRBV6-1 and TRBJ2-2; 10 nucleotides agree with TRBD1. V trimming: 5 bases; J trimming: 4 bases; junction bases outside the gene matches: 4. Germline-derived CDR1 and CDR2 are MNHNS and SASEGT. This CDR3 contains 15 residues. The CDR3 region has the DNA TGTGCCAGCAGTTTCCGGGACAGGGGCACCGGGGAGCTGTTTTTT. Its protein is CASSFRDRGTGELFF.

The CDR3 bases are TGTGCCAGCAGCGTGGACAGGAGCTCCTACGAGCAGTACTTC. Protein sequence: CASSVDRSSYEQYF. The V gene is TRBV6-4, the J gene TRBJ2-7, with TRBD1 matching over 7 bases. Germline loops: CDR1 MRHNA, CDR2 SNTAGT. Losses at the gene ends were 6 bases for V and 0 bases for J; bases not matched to a gene: 5. The CDR3 is 14 amino acids.

The CDR3 reads CASTPGQGQETQYF. CDR3 DNA: TGTGCCAGCACCCCCGGACAGGGACAAGAGACCCAGTACTTC. The chain employs TRBV2 and TRBJ2-5, with 8 bases fitting TRBD1. CDR3 size: 14 residues. Germline CDR1 is SNHLY and CDR2 is FYNNEI. With 7 bases clipped from V and 2 bases from J, the junction kept 6 bases outside the gene matches.